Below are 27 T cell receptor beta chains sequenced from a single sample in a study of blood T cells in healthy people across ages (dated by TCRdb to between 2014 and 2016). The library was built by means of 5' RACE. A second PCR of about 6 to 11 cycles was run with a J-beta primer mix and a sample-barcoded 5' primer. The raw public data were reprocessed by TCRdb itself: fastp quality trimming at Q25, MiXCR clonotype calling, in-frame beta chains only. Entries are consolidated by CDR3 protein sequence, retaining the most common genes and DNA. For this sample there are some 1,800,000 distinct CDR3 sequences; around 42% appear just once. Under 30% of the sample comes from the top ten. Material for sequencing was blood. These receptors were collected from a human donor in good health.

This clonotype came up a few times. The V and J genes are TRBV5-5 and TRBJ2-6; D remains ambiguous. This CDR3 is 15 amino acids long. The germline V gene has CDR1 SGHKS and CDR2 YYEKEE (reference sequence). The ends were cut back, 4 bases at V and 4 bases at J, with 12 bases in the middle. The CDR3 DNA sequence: TGTGCCAGCAGCCTGGCGGTGCCCGGGGCCAACGTCCTGACTTTC. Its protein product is CASSLAVPGANVLTF.

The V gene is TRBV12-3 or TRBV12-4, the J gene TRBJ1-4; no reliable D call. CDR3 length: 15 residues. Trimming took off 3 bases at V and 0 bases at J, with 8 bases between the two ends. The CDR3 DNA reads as TGTGCCAGCAGTTTGGACCTGGCAACTAATGAAAAACTGTTTTTT. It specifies CASSLDLATNEKLFF.

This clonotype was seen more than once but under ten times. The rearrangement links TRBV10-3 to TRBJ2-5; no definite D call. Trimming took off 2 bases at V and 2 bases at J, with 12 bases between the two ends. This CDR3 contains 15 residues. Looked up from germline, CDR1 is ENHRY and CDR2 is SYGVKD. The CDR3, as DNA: TGTGCCATCAGTGAGAGGGCAGGTACTCAAGAGACCCAGTACTTC. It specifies CAISERAGTQETQYF.

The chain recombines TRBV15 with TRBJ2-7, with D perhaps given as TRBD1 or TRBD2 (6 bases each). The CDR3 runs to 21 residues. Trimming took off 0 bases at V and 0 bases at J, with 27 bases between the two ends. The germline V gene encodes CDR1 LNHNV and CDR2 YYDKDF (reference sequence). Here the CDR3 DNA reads TGTGCCACCAGCAGAGATCGTAGGGGGGCAGGCTTCACGGATAGCTCCTACGAGCAGTACTTC. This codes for CATSRDRRGAGFTDSSYEQYF.

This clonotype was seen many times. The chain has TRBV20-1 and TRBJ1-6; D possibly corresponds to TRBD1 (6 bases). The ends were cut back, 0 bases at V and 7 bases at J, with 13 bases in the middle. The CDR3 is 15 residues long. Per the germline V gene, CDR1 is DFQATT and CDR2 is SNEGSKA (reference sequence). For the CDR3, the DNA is TGCAGTGCTAGAGATTTCCAACAGGGAAATTCACCCCTCCACTTT. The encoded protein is CSARDFQQGNSPLHF.

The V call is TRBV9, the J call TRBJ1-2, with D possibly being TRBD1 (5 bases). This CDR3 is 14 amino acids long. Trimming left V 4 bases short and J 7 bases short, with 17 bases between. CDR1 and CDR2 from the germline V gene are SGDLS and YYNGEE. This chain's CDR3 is CASSPGRGFGGYTF. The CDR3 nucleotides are TGTGCCAGCAGCCCGGGACGGGGGTTTGGTGGCTACACCTTC.

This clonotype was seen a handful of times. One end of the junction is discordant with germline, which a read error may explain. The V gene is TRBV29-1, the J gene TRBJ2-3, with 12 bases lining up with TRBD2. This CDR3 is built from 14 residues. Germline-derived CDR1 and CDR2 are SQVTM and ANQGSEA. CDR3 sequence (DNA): TGCGGCGTTGGACTAGCGGGGTTCACAGATACGCAGTATTTT. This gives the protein CGVGLAGFTDTQYF.

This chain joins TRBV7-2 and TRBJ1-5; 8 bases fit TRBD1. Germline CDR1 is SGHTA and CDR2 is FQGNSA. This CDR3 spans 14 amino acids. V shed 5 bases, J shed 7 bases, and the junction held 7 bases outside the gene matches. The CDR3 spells CASSPDRDRQPQHF. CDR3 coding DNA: TGTGCCAGCAGCCCGGACAGGGATAGACAGCCCCAGCATTTT.

CDR3 protein: CASSFGGDNSNQPQHF. The CDR3 DNA follows: TGTGCCAGCAGTTTCGGGGGGGACAATAGCAATCAGCCCCAGCATTTT. The chain links TRBV12-3 or TRBV12-4 to TRBJ1-5, with D possibly matching TRBD1 (6 bases). The CDR3 has 16 amino acids. V was cut by 3 bases and J by 0 bases, with 12 bases left in between.

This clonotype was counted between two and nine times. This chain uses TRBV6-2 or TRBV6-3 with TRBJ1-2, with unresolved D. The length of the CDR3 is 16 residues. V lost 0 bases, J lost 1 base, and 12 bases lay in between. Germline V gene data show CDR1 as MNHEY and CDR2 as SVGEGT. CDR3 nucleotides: TGTGCCAGCAGTTACTCGAATTTATGGGGTAACTATGGCTACACCTTC. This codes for CASSYSNLWGNYGYTF.

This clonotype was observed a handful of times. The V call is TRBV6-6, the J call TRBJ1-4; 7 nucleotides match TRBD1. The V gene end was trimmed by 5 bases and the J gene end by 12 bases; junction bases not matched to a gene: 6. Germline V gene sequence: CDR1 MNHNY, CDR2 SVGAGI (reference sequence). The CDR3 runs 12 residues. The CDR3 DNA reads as TGTGCCAGCAGTACACAAACAGGGGAACTGTTTTTT. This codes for CASSTQTGELFF.

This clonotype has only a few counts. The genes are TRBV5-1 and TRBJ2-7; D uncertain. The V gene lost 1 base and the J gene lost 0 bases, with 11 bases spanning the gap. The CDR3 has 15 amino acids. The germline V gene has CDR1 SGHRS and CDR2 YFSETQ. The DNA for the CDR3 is TGCGCCAGCAGCTTGAAGGGTTACAGCTCCTACGAGCAGTACTTC. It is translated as CASSLKGYSSYEQYF.

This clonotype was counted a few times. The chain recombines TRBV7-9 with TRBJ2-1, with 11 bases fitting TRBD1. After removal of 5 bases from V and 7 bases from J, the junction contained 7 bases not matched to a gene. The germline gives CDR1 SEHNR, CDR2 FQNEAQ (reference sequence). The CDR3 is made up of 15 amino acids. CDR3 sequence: CASSIGQGARNEQFF. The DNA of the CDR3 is TGTGCCAGCAGCATAGGACAGGGGGCTCGGAATGAGCAGTTCTTC.

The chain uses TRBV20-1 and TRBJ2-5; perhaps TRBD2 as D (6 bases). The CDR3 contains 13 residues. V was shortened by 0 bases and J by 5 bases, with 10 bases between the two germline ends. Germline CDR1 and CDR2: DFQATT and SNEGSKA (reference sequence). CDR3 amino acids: CSARDRLEETQYF. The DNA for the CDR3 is TGCAGTGCTAGAGATAGACTAGAGGAGACCCAGTACTTC.

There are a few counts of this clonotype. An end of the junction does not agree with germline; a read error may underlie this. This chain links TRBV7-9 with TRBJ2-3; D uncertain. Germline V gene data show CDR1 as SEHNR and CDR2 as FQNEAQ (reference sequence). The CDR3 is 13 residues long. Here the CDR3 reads CASSLLSIDTQYF. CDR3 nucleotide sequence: TGTGCCAGCAGCTTATTAAGCATAGATACGCAGTATTTT.

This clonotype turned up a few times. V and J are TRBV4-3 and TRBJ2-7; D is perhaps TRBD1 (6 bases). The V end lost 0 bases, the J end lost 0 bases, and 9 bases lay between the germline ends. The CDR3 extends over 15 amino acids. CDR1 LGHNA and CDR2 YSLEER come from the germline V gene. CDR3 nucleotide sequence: TGCGCCAGCAGCCAAGATGGGGACAACTCCTACGAGCAGTACTTC. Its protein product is CASSQDGDNSYEQYF.

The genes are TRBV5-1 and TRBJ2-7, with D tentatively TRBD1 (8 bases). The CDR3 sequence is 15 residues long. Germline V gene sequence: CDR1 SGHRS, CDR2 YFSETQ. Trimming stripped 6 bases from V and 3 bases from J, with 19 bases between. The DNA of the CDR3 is TGCGCCAGCAACAGGGGGGGGTTGGACAACTACGAGCAGTACTTC. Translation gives CASNRGGLDNYEQYF.

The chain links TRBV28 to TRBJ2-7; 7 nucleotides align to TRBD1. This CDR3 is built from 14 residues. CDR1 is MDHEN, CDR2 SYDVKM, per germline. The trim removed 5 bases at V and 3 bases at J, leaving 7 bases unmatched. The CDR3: CASSQTGSFYEQYF. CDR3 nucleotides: TGTGCCAGCAGTCAGACAGGGAGCTTCTACGAGCAGTACTTC.

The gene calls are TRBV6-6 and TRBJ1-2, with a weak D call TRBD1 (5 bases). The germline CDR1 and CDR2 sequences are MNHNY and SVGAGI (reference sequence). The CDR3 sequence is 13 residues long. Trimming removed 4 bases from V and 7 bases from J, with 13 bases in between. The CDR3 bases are TGTGCCAGCAGTTCTAGGGGCGGTAGTGGCTACACCTTC. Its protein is CASSSRGGSGYTF.

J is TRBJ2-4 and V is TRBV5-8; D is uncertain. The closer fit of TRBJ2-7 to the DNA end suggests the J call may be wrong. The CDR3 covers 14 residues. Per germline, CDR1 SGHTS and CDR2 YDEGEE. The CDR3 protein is CASSFRLVGFEQYF. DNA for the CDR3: TGTGCCAGCAGCTTCCGCCTTGTGGGTTTCGAGCAGTACTTC.

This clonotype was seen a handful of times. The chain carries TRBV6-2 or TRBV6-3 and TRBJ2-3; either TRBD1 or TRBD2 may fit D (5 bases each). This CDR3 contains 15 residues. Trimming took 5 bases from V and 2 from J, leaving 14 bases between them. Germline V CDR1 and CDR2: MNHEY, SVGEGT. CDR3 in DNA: TGTGCCAGCAGTGTGACGGGGACCCCCACAGATACGCAGTATTTT. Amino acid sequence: CASSVTGTPTDTQYF.

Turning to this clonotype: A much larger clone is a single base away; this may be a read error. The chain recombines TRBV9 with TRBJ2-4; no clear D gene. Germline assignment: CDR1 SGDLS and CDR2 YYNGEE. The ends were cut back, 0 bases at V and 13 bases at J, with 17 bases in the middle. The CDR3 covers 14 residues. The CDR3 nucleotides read TGTGCCAGCAGCGTAGAGGTCTGGAACAATGAGCAGTACTTC. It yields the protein CASSVEVWNNEQYF.

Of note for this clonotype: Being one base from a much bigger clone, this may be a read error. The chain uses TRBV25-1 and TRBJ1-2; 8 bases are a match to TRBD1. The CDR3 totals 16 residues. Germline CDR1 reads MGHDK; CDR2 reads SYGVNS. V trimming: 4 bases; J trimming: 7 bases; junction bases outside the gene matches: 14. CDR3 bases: TGTGCCAGCAGTGGGTGGGAGCAGACAGGGGAGAGTGGCTACACCTTC. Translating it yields CASSGWEQTGESGYTF.

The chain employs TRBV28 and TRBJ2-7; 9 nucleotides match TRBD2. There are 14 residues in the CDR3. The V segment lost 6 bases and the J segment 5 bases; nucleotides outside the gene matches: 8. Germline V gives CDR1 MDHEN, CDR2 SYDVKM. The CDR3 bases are TGTGCCAGCAGGGCGGGACTAGCATTGAACGAGCAGTACTTC. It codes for CASRAGLALNEQYF.

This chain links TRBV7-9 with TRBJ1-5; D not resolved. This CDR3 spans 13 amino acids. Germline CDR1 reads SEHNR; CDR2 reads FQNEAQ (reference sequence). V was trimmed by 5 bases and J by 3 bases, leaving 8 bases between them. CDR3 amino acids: CASSPHLNQPQHF. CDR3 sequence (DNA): TGTGCCAGCAGCCCCCACCTCAATCAGCCCCAGCATTTT.

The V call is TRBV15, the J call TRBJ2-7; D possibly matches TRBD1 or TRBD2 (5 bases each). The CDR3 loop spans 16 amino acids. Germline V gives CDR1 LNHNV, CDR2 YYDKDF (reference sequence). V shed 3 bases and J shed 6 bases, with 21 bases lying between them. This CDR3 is CATSSYSGTSLREQYF. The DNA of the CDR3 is TGTGCCACCAGCAGCTACTCCGGGACCTCCTTACGCGAGCAGTACTTC. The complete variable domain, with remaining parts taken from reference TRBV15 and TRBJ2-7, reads DAMVIQNPRYQVTQFGKPVTLSCSQTLNHNVMYWYQQKSSQAPKLLFHYYDKDFNNEADTPDNFQSRRPNTSFCFLDIRSPGLGDTAMYLCATSSYSGTSLREQYFGPGTRLTVT.

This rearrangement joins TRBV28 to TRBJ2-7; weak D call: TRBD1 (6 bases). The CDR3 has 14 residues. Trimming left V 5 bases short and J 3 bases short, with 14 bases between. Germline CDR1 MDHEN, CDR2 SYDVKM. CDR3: CASSHLGTSYEQYF. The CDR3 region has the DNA TGTGCCAGCAGTCACTTAGGGACAAGCTACGAGCAGTACTTC.